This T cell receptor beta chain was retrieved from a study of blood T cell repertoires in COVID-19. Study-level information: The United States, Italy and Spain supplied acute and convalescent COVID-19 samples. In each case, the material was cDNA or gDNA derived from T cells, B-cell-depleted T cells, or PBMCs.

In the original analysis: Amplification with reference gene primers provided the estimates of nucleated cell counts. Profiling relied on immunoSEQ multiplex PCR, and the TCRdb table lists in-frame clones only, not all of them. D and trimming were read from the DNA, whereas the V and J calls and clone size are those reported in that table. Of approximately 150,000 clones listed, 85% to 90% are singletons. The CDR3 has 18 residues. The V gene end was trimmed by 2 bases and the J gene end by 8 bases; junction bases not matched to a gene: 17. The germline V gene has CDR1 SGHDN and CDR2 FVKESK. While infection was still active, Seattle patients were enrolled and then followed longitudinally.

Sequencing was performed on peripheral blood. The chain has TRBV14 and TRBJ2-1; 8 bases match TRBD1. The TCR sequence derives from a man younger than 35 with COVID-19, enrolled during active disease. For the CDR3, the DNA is TGTGCCAGCAGCCAATCCGCGACAGGGGAGGTCCCACTGGATGAGCAGTTCTTC. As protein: CASSQSATGEVPLDEQFF. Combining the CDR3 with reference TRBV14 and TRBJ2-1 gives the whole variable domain EAGVTQFPSHSVIEKGQTVTLRCDPISGHDNLYWYRRVMGKEIKFLLHFVKESKQDESGMPNNRFLAERTGGTYSTLKVQPAELEDSGVYFCASSQSATGEVPLDEQFFGPGTRLTVL.